A selection of T cell receptor beta chains follows, all from one sample in a study of blood T cell repertoires in COVID-19. Clones were read by immunoSEQ multiplex PCR, and TCRdb kept only the in-frame ones, dropping some. The sample lists 90,000 to 120,000 clones, 75% to 85% occurring once. The sample was peripheral blood. The source is a man in his fifties or sixties with acute or convalescent COVID-19. The CDR3 runs from the conserved cysteine through the conserved F or W. Fields, in order: J gene, D gene, clone size, V gene, CDR3 protein, CDR3 DNA. The D gene is left open where the match is weak. The size of a clone is reported for some rows only, either as once, few or many, or as a class for expanded clones.

>TRBJ2-7|TRBD2|NA|TRBV3-1/TRBV3-2
CASSGGGTSGTSGRNMGEQYF
TGTGCCAGCAGTGGAGGGGGAACTTCCGGGACTAGCGGGAGGAATATGGGTGAGCAGTACTTC
>TRBJ2-5|TRBD2|once|TRBV5-8
CASQDWRGETQYF
TGTGCCTCCCAGGACTGGCGGGGGGAGACCCAGTACTTC
>TRBJ1-2|TRBD1|few|TRBV7-2
CASSSGQNYGYTF
TGTGCCAGCAGCTCGGGACAGAACTATGGCTACACCTTC
>TRBJ2-7|TRBD2|NA|TRBV19
CASSSGRGGYEQYF
TGTGCCAGTAGTTCAGGAAGGGGAGGGTACGAGCAGTACTTC
>TRBJ1-2|TRBD1|NA|TRBV6-5
CASSQPGQGADGYTF
TGTGCCAGCAGTCAACCGGGACAGGGGGCAGATGGCTACACCTTC
>TRBJ1-2|TRBD1|NA|TRBV12-3/TRBV12-4
CASSRQGNYGYTF
TGTGCCAGCAGTAGACAGGGAAACTATGGCTACACCTTC
>TRBJ1-6|NA|NA|TRBV9
CASSPSTGYNSPLHF
TGTGCCAGCAGCCCATCCACAGGGTATAATTCACCCCTCCACTTT
>TRBJ2-3|TRBD2|NA|TRBV11-3
CASSHGRTSGSGGTDTQYF
TGTGCCAGCAGCCACGGAAGGACTAGCGGGAGTGGAGGCACAGATACGCAGTATTTT
>TRBJ2-7|TRBD1|NA|TRBV6-1
CASSELYGTGVYEQYF
TGTGCCAGCAGTGAACTGTATGGGACAGGGGTGTACGAGCAGTACTTC
>TRBJ1-1|TRBD1|NA|TRBV7-9
CASSSQGAGTEAFF
TGTGCCAGCAGCTCCCAGGGGGCAGGCACTGAAGCTTTCTTT
>TRBJ2-5|NA|NA|TRBV11-2
CASSLDRQETQYF
TGTGCCAGCAGCTTAGACAGGCAAGAGACCCAGTACTTC
>TRBJ1-3|NA|once|TRBV7-6
CASSRTDSSGNTIYF
TGTGCCAGCAGCCGTACTGATTCCTCTGGAAACACCATATATTTT
>TRBJ1-5|NA|NA|TRBV19
CASSTETYSNQPQHF
TGTGCCAGTAGTACTGAAACTTATAGCAATCAGCCCCAGCATTTT
>TRBJ2-2|NA|NA|TRBV21-1
CASSKVGISGGGPRGELFF
TGTGCCAGCAGCAAAGTAGGGATTAGCGGGGGCGGGCCACGGGGGGAGCTGTTTTTT
>TRBJ1-6|TRBD1|NA|TRBV27
CASNRGSSYNSPLHF
TGTGCCAGCAACAGGGGAAGCTCCTATAATTCACCCCTCCACTTT
>TRBJ2-3|TRBD2|NA|TRBV3-1/TRBV3-2
CASSQSPGLGDGDTQYF
TGTGCCAGCAGCCAGTCACCGGGACTAGGGGATGGAGATACGCAGTATTTT